This T cell receptor (beta chain) came from a study of T cell responses to AZD1222 COVID-19 vaccine. General study points: Elevations in Spike-specific TCR breadth and depth followed administration of two AZD1222 doses. Recipients of AZD1222 seropositive at baseline numbered only 6 or 7. Without day 14 samples, only post-peak T cell repertoires were studied.

Germline V gives CDR1 KGHSH, CDR2 LQKENI. J lost 3 bases, V lost 3 bases, and 6 bases had no gene match. This CDR3 region has 15 residues. As concerns this clone: Its antigen is not known.

Some clones are missing from TCRdb's copy, which holds only in-frame ones; the method was immunoSEQ multiplex PCR. Here the sample spans more than 90,000 clones, 70% to 90% being singletons. This clonotype originated in an adult in good health. The V and J genes are TRBV18 and TRBJ2-5; 8 nucleotides match TRBD1. Source: peripheral blood, taken on day 0 of AZD1222 vaccination. The CDR3 loop is CASSPGQGIEETQYF. The CDR3 nucleotides are TGTGCCAGCTCACCCGGACAGGGAATCGAAGAGACCCAGTACTTC.